This paragraph covers one TCR beta chain sequence. This record comes from a study of cytomegalovirus exposure and HLA in healthy donors. The PCR used 60 Vbeta and 13 Jbeta primers. Assay used: immunoSEQ multiplex PCR; TCRdb lists only in-frame clones, some missing. The table lists about 100,000 clones, about 79% of them singletons. Despite likely unrecorded immune exposures, the donors were nominally healthy at the time of sampling. Deletions cut 5 bases from V and 5 bases from J, with 18 bases between. Germline CDR1 KGHSH, CDR2 LQKENI. This CDR3 is 16 amino acids long. The source of this sequence is a female donor in good health and CMV-seropositive. Sequencing was performed on PBMCs. The J gene is TRBJ2-2, the V gene TRBV18, with D tentatively TRBD1 (7 bases). DNA for the CDR3: TGTGCCAGCTCAGCTCTTCCGGAGGGGGCGACCGGGGAGCTGTTTTTT. This gives the protein CASSALPEGATGELFF. Looking up the rest from reference TRBV18 and TRBJ2-2 gives the full variable domain: NAGVMQNPRHLVRRRGQEARLRCSPMKGHSHVYWYRQLPEEGLKFMVYLQKENIIDESGMPKERFSAEFPKEGPSILRIQQVVRGDSAAYFCASSALPEGATGELFFGEGSRLTVL.